This T cell receptor (beta chain) was observed in a study of shared clonotypes between healthy human individuals. Repertoires were generated with immunoSEQ multiplex PCR, while TCRdb's copy carries only in-frame clones and drops some. The table has 600,000 to 750,000 clones, about three quarters seen once. This clone was seen only once. What was sequenced was memory CD4+ T cells sorted from blood. As for subset: CD45RA-negative fraction. This TCR was recovered from a woman aged 25 to 45 in good health.

CDR3 residues: CASSLDGSRVAFF. DNA for the CDR3: TGTGCCAGCAGCCTAGACGGGAGTAGGGTAGCTTTCTTT. V usage is TRBV7-2 and J usage is TRBJ1-1, with no clear D. Trimming took 5 bases from V and 10 from J, leaving 17 bases between them. CDR1 is SGHTA and CDR2 is FQGNSA in the germline V gene. This CDR3 spans 13 amino acids.